The T cell receptor beta chain under discussion was sequenced for a study of blood T cell repertoires in COVID-19. At the level of the study: Some COVID-19 samples were acute and others convalescent; all came from the United States, Italy and Spain. In each case, the material was cDNA or gDNA derived from T cells, B-cell-depleted T cells, or PBMCs.

This CDR3 comprises 14 residues. Germline V CDR1 and CDR2: MNHEY, SVGAGI. Trimming cost V 2 bases and J 1 base; bases outside gene matches: 1. In the source study's methods: Estimation of nucleated cell counts was performed using reference gene primer amplification. Clones were sequenced by immunoSEQ multiplex PCR, and TCRdb holds only the in-frame ones, with some missing. Clone size and V and J calls were adopted from that table, with D and trimming inferred from the DNA. The top ten clones hold over 0.9% of a sample with 350,000 or so clones, around nine tenths of them seen once. This clone has just one count. Across 24 US areas, participants ranged in age from roughly 18 to 95 years.

This receptor was obtained from a woman in her 30s who had been exposed to COVID-19. Sequenced: PBMCs or T cells enriched from blood (not recorded which). V usage is TRBV6-5 and J usage is TRBJ1-1, with 7 bases aligning to TRBD1. Written as DNA, the CDR3 is TGTGCCAGCAGTTACGAGGGGGCGAACACTGAAGCTTTCTTT. Protein sequence: CASSYEGANTEAFF.